These T cell receptor beta chains were read from a single sample in a study of T-cell reconstitution after alpha-beta-depleted transplantation in children. In TCRdb, the PCR reads were re-called with MiXCR into one record per CDR3 protein. Counted here are about 980,000 distinct CDR3 sequences, about 30% occurring once; the ten biggest clones make up about 28%. Sequenced here: PBMCs, mostly from graft donor cells, sampled 360 days after TCRalphabeta/CD19-depleted stem cell transplant. The receptors come from a boy in the first two years of life who had a stem cell transplant for SCID, so the T cells may come from the graft donor. CDR3s include the opening cysteine and the closing phenylalanine or tryptophan. Each record gives: V gene, clone size, J gene, D gene, CDR3 DNA, CDR3 protein. The D gene is left open where the match is weak. Size tells how often a clone was seen (once, few, many) or the class of an expanded clone, and some rows leave it out.

V: TRBV5-1
size: NA
J: TRBJ2-7
D: TRBD2
DNA: TGCGCCAGCAGCTTCGAGCAGCGGGGGTCCCAAGAGCAGTACTTC
CDR3: CASSFEQRGSQEQYF

V: TRBV29-1
size: NA
J: TRBJ2-3
D: TRBD1
DNA: TGCAGCGCCCCCGGGACAGTGAACACAGATACGCAGTATTTT
CDR3: CSAPGTVNTDTQYF

V: TRBV18
size: NA
J: TRBJ2-4
D: NA
DNA: TGTGCCAGCTCACCAGCAGGTGCCGACATTCAGTACTTC
CDR3: CASSPAGADIQYF

V: TRBV6-1
size: NA
J: TRBJ1-1
D: NA
DNA: TGTGCCAGCCTTAGGGGGGGGCTGAAGAACACTGAAGCTTTCTTT
CDR3: CASLRGGLKNTEAFF

V: TRBV25-1
size: NA
J: TRBJ2-1
D: TRBD1
DNA: TGTGCCAGCAGTGAGCCGACTAACCCGGGACAGGGGGTCTATGAGCAGTTCTTC
CDR3: CASSEPTNPGQGVYEQFF

V: TRBV27
size: NA
J: TRBJ2-2
D: NA
DNA: TGTGCCAGCAGACCTGGAGCTGGGGGCGTCACCGGGGAGCTGTTTTTT
CDR3: CASRPGAGGVTGELFF

V: TRBV9
size: NA
J: TRBJ2-1
D: TRBD1
DNA: TGTGCCAGCAGCGTAGCGACAGGGGCTAGTTACAAAGAGCAGTTCTTC
CDR3: CASSVATGASYKEQFF

V: TRBV30
size: NA
J: TRBJ2-6
D: TRBD1
DNA: TGTGCCTGGGGACAGGACAGGGACTCTGGGGCCAACGTCCTGACTTTC
CDR3: CAWGQDRDSGANVLTF

V: TRBV12-3/TRBV12-4
size: NA
J: TRBJ1-1
D: NA
DNA: TGTGCCAGCAGCGTACAGGCGGGGACTGAAGCTTTCTTT
CDR3: CASSVQAGTEAFF

V: TRBV20-1
size: NA
J: TRBJ1-1
D: NA
DNA: TGCAGTGCTAGACGGGTTTTGGCTCGGGACACTGAAGCTTTCTTT
CDR3: CSARRVLARDTEAFF

V: TRBV7-9
size: NA
J: TRBJ2-5
D: NA
DNA: TGTGCCAGCAGCCAACGGGAGATCCAAGAGACCCAGTACTTC
CDR3: CASSQREIQETQYF

V: TRBV29-1
size: many
J: TRBJ2-5
D: NA
DNA: TGCAGCGTTGTTACTGGGCAAGAGACCCAGTACTTC
CDR3: CSVVTGQETQYF

V: TRBV15
size: NA
J: TRBJ2-4
D: TRBD2
DNA: TGTGCCACCAGCCCTAGGACCGGGGGGTACAAAAACATTCAGTACTTC
CDR3: CATSPRTGGYKNIQYF

V: TRBV20-1
size: NA
J: TRBJ2-1
D: TRBD2
DNA: TGCAGTGCGTTTAGCGGGGGGGCGAATGAGCAGTTCTTC
CDR3: CSAFSGGANEQFF

V: TRBV10-3
size: few
J: TRBJ2-7
D: NA
DNA: TGTGCCATCAGTGATTCGCACCGCTACGAGCAGTACTTC
CDR3: CAISDSHRYEQYF

V: TRBV3-1
size: NA
J: TRBJ2-1
D: NA
DNA: TGTGCCAGCAGCCAAGGGTTCGTTGAGCAGTTCTTC
CDR3: CASSQGFVEQFF

V: TRBV6-1
size: NA
J: TRBJ1-1
D: NA
DNA: TGTGCCAGCAGGCCAACAGAGACCCCCGAAGCTTTCTTT
CDR3: CASRPTETPEAFF

V: TRBV5-4
size: NA
J: TRBJ1-1
D: NA
DNA: TGTGCCAGCAGCTTGGAGCTCCTCGGTGAAGCTTTCTTT
CDR3: CASSLELLGEAFF

V: TRBV29-1
size: few
J: TRBJ2-7
D: TRBD1
DNA: TGCAGCGTTGATACCGGGACAGGGACTATAGGGCAGTACTTC
CDR3: CSVDTGTGTIGQYF

V: TRBV28
size: few
J: TRBJ2-5
D: NA
DNA: TGTGCCAGCAGTTTCTTAGGGACCCACCAAGAGACCCAGTACTTC
CDR3: CASSFLGTHQETQYF

V: TRBV6-2/TRBV6-3
size: NA
J: TRBJ2-3
D: NA
DNA: TGTGCCAGCAGTCCAACTAAACGGAGGTCTACAGATACGCAGTATTTT
CDR3: CASSPTKRRSTDTQYF

V: TRBV20-1
size: NA
J: TRBJ2-5
D: NA
DNA: TGCAGTGCTAGTCTGGGGAAAGAGACCCAGTACTTC
CDR3: CSASLGKETQYF

V: TRBV29-1
size: NA
J: TRBJ2-2
D: TRBD2
DNA: TGCAGCGCCGCACTAGCGGGGGGCGGGGAGCTGTTTTTT
CDR3: CSAALAGGGELFF

V: TRBV10-3
size: few
J: TRBJ1-1
D: NA
DNA: TGTGCCATCAGTGAAACACAGGGACAGAACACTGAAGCTTTCTTT
CDR3: CAISETQGQNTEAFF

V: TRBV5-8
size: few
J: TRBJ2-1
D: NA
DNA: TGTGCCAGCAGCTTGGGCCTCAGGGTCTACAATGAGCAGTTCTTC
CDR3: CASSLGLRVYNEQFF

V: TRBV6-5
size: NA
J: TRBJ1-2
D: TRBD1
DNA: TGTGCCAGCAGTTACTCCCAAGGGGGCCTGAGCGGCTACACCTTC
CDR3: CASSYSQGGLSGYTF

V: TRBV20-1
size: many
J: TRBJ2-1
D: TRBD2
DNA: TGCAGTGCCCGGACTAGCGGGGGTTACAATGAGCAGTTCTTC
CDR3: CSARTSGGYNEQFF

V: TRBV7-6
size: NA
J: TRBJ1-2
D: NA
DNA: TGTGCCAGGGGGGGGGTTCATGGCTACACCTTC
CDR3: CARGGVHGYTF

V: TRBV5-1
size: few
J: TRBJ2-1
D: TRBD1
DNA: TGCGCCAGCACCCCCTCAACCGACAGGGTCAATGAGCAGTTCTTC
CDR3: CASTPSTDRVNEQFF

V: TRBV5-1
size: few
J: TRBJ2-2
D: NA
DNA: TGCGCCAGCAGCTTCCGGGACCGAAACACCGGGGAGCTGTTTTTT
CDR3: CASSFRDRNTGELFF

V: TRBV6-5
size: NA
J: TRBJ2-7
D: NA
DNA: TGTGCCAGCAGCGACAGTTTGATCCAGTACTTC
CDR3: CASSDSLIQYF

V: TRBV3-1
size: NA
J: TRBJ2-1
D: TRBD1
DNA: TGTGCCAGCAGCCGCGGGACAGGGTTCCACAATGAGCAGTTCTTC
CDR3: CASSRGTGFHNEQFF

V: TRBV2
size: NA
J: TRBJ1-1
D: NA
DNA: TGTGCCAGCAGTTCAGAGATGAACACTGAAGCTTTCTTT
CDR3: CASSSEMNTEAFF

V: TRBV7-2
size: NA
J: TRBJ1-5
D: NA
DNA: TGTGCCAGCAGCCAAGAAGGGGCGTTCAATCAGCCCCAGCATTTT
CDR3: CASSQEGAFNQPQHF

V: TRBV12-3/TRBV12-4
size: few
J: TRBJ1-2
D: NA
DNA: TGTGCCAGCAGTTTCGGGGGTTCCAATGGCTACACCTTC
CDR3: CASSFGGSNGYTF

V: TRBV2
size: few
J: TRBJ2-5
D: NA
DNA: TGTGCCAGCAGTGGCAAGAGGGGAGGAGGAGAGACCCAGTACTTC
CDR3: CASSGKRGGGETQYF

V: TRBV12-3/TRBV12-4
size: NA
J: TRBJ2-7
D: NA
DNA: TGTGCCAGCAGTATGGACTGGGTCTACGAGCAGTACTTC
CDR3: CASSMDWVYEQYF

V: TRBV5-1
size: few
J: TRBJ2-3
D: TRBD2
DNA: TGCGCCAGCAGCTTGGACGGACTAGCGGTAGATACGCAGTATTTT
CDR3: CASSLDGLAVDTQYF

V: TRBV10-3
size: NA
J: TRBJ1-2
D: NA
DNA: TGTGCCATCAGCCCCCTCGGGCGGGACCATGGCTACACCTTC
CDR3: CAISPLGRDHGYTF

V: TRBV11-2
size: many
J: TRBJ2-1
D: NA
DNA: TGTGCCAGCAGCTTCTTAGCAATCAATGAGCAGTTCTTC
CDR3: CASSFLAINEQFF

V: TRBV5-1
size: NA
J: TRBJ2-2
D: NA
DNA: TGCGCCAGCAGCTCGGGGACCAGTGGGGTGGAGCTGTTTTTT
CDR3: CASSSGTSGVELFF

V: TRBV6-5
size: NA
J: TRBJ1-1
D: NA
DNA: TGTGCCAGCAGGTCCCGGGTCGGATTGAACACTGAAGCTTTCTTT
CDR3: CASRSRVGLNTEAFF

V: TRBV20-1
size: NA
J: TRBJ2-5
D: NA
DNA: TGCAGTGCTAGGGGGGTTACAGAGACCCAGTACTTC
CDR3: CSARGVTETQYF

V: TRBV4-3
size: NA
J: TRBJ2-3
D: NA
DNA: TGCGCCAGCAGCCAAGATCTGGGATTTGCCCCAGATACGCAGTATTTT
CDR3: CASSQDLGFAPDTQYF

V: TRBV7-8
size: NA
J: TRBJ2-7
D: TRBD2
DNA: TGTGCCAGCAGCTTAACCCGGGGGGGACTCCCCTACGAGCAGTACTTC
CDR3: CASSLTRGGLPYEQYF

V: TRBV11-2
size: NA
J: TRBJ2-7
D: NA
DNA: TGTGCCAGCAGCTTAGATCTTGCACGGGGCGAGCAGTACTTC
CDR3: CASSLDLARGEQYF